These T cell receptor beta chains were read from a single sample in a study of vaccination effects on CD4 cells after COVID-19. Some clones are missing from TCRdb's copy, which holds only in-frame ones; the method was immunoSEQ multiplex PCR. The sample contains some 60,000 clones, approximately 80% of which appear only once. These receptors have no identified antigens. The specimen was CD4+ T cells from PBMCs cultured without peptide, collected after COVID-19 vaccination. These receptors originate from a human donor who received a COVID-19 vaccine. Each CDR3 is given without its conserved first and last residue.

>TRBV12-2
ASRFDSRSWTGELF
>TRBV15
ATSTRTGVQFYEQY
>TRBV10-3
AISAGENTEAF
>TRBV27
ASSLTSGQGVGDTQY
>TRBV2
ASRVDRAPQGSEQY
>TRBV7-9
ASSLFAGGNSYNSPLH
>TRBV6-2/TRBV6-3
ASSRLAGGRETQY
>TRBV9
ASSVEQNYGTEAF
>TRBV7-3
ASSPGTENTEAF
>TRBV15
ATSSLGSRGAGTEAF
>TRBV28
ASSLGGSGANVLT
>TRBV6-4
ASSAGEADTQY
>TRBV5-1
ASSLLGEGYT
>TRBV15
ATSREWDRDSF
>TRBV29-1
SETLHEQF
>TRBV27
ASSRDFSTSNNEQF
>TRBV5-1
ASSLGVNQPQH
>TRBV30
AWIGEAYGYT
>TRBV5-8
ASSRSLRGGKETQY
>TRBV23-1
ASSPHGGGEGNQPQH
>TRBV3-1/TRBV3-2
ASSQWAGRESSYEQY
>TRBV6-5
ASSTATGWGGEAF
>TRBV18
ASSPSDGITEAF
>TRBV7-2
ASSDSNTGELF
>TRBV20-1
SAGIGEQY
>TRBV11-3
ASTQKRQGAPLFYSPLH
>TRBV2
ASRGTSGRVGEQF
>TRBV29-1
SALGQGAAYEQY
>TRBV30
AWSQHSGNTIY
>TRBV18
ASSPPNRAGGPGGEQY
>TRBV7-9
ASSLGGTGEKLF
>TRBV28
ASTQTTLLDEKLF
>TRBV10-3
AISEGQNLAKNIQY
>TRBV11-3
ASSHHPGRNEQF
>TRBV27
ASSLYPLLGGNQPQH
>TRBV28
ASSPPSLGETQY
>TRBV2
ASSPGQVLSNTEAF
>TRBV12-3/TRBV12-4
ASRNTGNSPLH
>TRBV11-2
ASSQPAGEQF